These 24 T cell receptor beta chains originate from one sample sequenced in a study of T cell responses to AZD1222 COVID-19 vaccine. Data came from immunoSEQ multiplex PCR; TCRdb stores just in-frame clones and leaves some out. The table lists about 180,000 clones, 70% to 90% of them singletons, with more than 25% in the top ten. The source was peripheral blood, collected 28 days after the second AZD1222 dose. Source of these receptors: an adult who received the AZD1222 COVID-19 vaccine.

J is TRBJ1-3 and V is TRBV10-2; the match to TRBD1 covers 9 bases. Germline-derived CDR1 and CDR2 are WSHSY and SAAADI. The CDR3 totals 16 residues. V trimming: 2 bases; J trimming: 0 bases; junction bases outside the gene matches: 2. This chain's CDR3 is CASSEPGQGSGNTIYF. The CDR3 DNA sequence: TGCGCCAGCAGTGAGCCGGGACAGGGCTCTGGAAACACCATATATTTT.

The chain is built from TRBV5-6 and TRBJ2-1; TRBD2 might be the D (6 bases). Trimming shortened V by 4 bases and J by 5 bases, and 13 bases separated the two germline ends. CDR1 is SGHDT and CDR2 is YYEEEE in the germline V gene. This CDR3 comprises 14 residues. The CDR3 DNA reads TGTGCCAGCAGCGGAGGGAGTCGCGACAATGAGCAGTTCTTC. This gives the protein CASSGGSRDNEQFF.

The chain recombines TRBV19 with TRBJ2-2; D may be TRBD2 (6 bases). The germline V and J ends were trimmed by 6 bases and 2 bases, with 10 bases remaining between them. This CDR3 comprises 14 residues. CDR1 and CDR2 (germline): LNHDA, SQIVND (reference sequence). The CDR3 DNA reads TGTGCCAGTAGGGCGGGAACTAACACCGGGGAGCTGTTTTTT. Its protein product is CASRAGTNTGELFF.

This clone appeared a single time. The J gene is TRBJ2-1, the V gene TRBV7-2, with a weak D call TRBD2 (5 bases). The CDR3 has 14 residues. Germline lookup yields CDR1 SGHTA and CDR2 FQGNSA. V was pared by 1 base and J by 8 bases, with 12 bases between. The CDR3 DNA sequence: TGTGCCAGCAGCTTAGTCTTGTCGCGGGATGAGCAGTTCTTC. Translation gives CASSLVLSRDEQFF.

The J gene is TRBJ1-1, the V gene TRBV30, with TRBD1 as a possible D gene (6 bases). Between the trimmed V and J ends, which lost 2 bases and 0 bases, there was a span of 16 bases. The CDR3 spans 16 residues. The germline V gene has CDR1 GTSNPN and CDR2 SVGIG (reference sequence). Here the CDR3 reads CAWSPTRGSMNTEAFF. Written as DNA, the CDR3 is TGTGCCTGGAGTCCAACAAGGGGGTCCATGAACACTGAAGCTTTCTTT.

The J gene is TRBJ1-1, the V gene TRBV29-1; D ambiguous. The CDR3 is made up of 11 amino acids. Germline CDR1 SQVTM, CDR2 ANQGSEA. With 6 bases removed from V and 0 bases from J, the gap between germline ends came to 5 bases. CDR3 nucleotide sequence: TGCAGCGTGCAGATGAACACTGAAGCTTTCTTT. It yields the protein CSVQMNTEAFF.

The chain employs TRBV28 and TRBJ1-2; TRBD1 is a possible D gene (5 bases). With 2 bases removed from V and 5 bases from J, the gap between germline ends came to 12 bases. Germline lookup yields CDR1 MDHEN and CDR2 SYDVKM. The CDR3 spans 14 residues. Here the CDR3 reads CASSLTGRGYGYTF. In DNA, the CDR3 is TGTGCCAGCAGTTTAACAGGCAGAGGTTATGGCTACACCTTC.

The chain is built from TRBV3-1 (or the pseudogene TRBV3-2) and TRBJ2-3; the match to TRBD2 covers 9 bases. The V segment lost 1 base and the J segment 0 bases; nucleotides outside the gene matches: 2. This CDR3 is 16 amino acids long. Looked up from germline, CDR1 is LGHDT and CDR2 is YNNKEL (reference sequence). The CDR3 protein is CASSQGTSESTDTQYF. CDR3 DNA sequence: TGTGCCAGCAGCCAAGGGACTAGCGAAAGCACAGATACGCAGTATTTT.

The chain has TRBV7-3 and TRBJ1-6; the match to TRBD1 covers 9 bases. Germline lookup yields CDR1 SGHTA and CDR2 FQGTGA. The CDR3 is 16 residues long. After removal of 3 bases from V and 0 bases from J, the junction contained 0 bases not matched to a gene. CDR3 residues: CASSLTGGSYNSPLHF. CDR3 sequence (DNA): TGTGCCAGCAGCTTGACAGGGGGCTCCTATAATTCACCCCTCCACTTT.

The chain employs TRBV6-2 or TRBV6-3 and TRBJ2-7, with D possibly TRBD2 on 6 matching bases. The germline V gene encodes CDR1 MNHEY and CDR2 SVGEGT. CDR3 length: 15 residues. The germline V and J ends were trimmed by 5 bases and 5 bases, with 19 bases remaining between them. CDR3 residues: CASSRMGGRNNEQYF. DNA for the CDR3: TGTGCCAGCAGTAGGATGGGGGGTCGGAACAACGAGCAGTACTTC.

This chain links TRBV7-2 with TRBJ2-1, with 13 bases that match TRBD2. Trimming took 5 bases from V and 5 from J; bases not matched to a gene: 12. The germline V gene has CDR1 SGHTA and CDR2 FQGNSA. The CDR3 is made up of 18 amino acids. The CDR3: CASSNRTSGSFDDNEQFF. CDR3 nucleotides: TGTGCCAGCAGCAACCGGACTAGCGGGAGTTTCGATGACAATGAGCAGTTCTTC. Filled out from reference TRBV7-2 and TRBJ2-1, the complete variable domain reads GAGVSQSPSNKVTEKGKDVELRCDPISGHTALYWYRQSLGQGLEFLIYFQGNSAPDKSGLPSDRFSAERTGGSVSTLTIQRTQQEDSAVYLCASSNRTSGSFDDNEQFFGPGTRLTVL.

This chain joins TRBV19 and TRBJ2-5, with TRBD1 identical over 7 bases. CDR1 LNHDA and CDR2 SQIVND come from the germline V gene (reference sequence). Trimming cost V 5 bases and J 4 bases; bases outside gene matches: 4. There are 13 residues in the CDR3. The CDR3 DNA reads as TGTGCCAGTAGTCCGCGACAGGGAGAGACCCAGTACTTC. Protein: CASSPRQGETQYF.

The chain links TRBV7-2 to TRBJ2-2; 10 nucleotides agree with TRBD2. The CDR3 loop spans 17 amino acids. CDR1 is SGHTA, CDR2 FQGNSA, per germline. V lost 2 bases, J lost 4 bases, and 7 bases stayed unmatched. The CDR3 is CASSLRTLAGATGELFF. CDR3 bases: TGTGCCAGCAGCTTAAGGACTCTAGCGGGAGCCACCGGGGAGCTGTTTTTT.

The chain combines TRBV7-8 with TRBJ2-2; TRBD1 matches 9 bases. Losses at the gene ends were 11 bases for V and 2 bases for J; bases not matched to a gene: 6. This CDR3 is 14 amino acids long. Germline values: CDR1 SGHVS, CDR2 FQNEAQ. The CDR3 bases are TGTGCCGCGAGACAGGGGGATAACACCGGGGAGCTGTTTTTT. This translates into CAARQGDNTGELFF.

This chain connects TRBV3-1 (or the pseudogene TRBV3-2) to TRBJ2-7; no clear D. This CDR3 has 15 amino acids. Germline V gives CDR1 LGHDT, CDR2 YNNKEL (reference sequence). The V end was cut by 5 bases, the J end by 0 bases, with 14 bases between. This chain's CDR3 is CASSGPPFSSYEQYF. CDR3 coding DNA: TGTGCCAGCAGCGGCCCGCCGTTTAGCTCCTACGAGCAGTACTTC.

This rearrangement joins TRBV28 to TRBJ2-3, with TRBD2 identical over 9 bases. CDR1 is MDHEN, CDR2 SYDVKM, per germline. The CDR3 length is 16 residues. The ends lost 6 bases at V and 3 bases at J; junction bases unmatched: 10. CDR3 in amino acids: CASSPWVAGGTDTQYF. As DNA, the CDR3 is TGTGCCAGCAGCCCCTGGGTTGCGGGAGGGACAGATACGCAGTATTTT.

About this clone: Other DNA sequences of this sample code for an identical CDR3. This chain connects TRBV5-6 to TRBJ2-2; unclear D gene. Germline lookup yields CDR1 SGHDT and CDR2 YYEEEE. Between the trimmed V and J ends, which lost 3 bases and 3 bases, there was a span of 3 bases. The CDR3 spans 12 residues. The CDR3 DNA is TGTGCCAGCAGCTCCTACACCGGGGAGCTGTTTTTT. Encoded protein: CASSSYTGELFF. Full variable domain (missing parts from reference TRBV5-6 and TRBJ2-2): DAGVTQSPTHLIKTRGQQVTLRCSPKSGHDTVSWYQQALGQGPQFIFQYYEEEERQRGNFPDRFSGHQFPNYSSELNVNALLLGDSALYLCASSSYTGELFFGEGSRLTVL.

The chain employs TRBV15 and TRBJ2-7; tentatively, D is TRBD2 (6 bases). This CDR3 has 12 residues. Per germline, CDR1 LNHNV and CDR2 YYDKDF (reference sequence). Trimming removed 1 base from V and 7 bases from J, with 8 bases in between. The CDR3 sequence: CATSRGRGEQYF. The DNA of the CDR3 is TGTGCCACCAGCAGAGGGCGGGGAGAGCAGTACTTC.

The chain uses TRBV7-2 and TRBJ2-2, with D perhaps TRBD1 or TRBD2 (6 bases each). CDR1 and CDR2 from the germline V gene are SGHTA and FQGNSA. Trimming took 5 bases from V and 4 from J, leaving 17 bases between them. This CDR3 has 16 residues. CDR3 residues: CASSHSGAGGTGELFF. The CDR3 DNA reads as TGTGCCAGCAGCCATTCAGGGGCCGGGGGCACCGGGGAGCTGTTTTTT.

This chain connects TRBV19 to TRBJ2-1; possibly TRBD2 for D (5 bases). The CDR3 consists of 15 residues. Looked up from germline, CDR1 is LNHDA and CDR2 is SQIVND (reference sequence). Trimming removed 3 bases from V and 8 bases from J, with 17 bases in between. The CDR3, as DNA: TGTGCCAGTAGTATGAGCGGAGGAGGAGGTGATGAGCAGTTCTTC. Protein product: CASSMSGGGGDEQFF.

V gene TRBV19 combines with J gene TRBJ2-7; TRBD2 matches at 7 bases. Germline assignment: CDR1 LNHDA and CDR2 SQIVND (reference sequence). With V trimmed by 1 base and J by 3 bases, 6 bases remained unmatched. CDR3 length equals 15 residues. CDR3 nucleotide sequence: TGTGCCAGTAGTATAGCTGTGGCGGGAGTCTACGAGCAGTACTTC. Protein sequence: CASSIAVAGVYEQYF.

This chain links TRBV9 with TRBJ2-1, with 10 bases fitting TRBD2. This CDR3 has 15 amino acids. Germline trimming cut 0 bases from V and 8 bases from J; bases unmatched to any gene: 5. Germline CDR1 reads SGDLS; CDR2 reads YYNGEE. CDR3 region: CASSVELAGYYEQFF. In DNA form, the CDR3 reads TGTGCCAGCAGCGTAGAACTAGCGGGATACTATGAGCAGTTCTTC.

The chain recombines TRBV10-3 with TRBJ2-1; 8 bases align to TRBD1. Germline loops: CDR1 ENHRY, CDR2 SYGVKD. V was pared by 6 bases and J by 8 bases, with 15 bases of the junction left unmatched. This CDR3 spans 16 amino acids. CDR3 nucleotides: TGTGCCATCAGGGACATGGACAGGGCCATCAGGGATGAGCAGTTCTTC. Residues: CAIRDMDRAIRDEQFF.

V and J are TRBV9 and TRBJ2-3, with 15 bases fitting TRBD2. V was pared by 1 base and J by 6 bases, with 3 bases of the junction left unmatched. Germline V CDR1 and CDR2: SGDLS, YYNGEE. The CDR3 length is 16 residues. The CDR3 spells CASSVPGLAGGDTQYF. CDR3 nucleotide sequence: TGTGCCAGCAGCGTACCCGGACTAGCGGGAGGGGATACGCAGTATTTT.